These 10 T cell receptor beta chains originate from one sample sequenced in a study of post-analysis software for immune sequencing data. General study results and limits: Five or six TRBV segments, including TRBV5-6, TRBV5-1 and TRBV20-1, were more frequent in patients than controls.

These receptors have no identified antigens. Researchers reported that TCR beta cDNA libraries carried unique molecular identifiers. TCRdb recomputed calls from the PCR reads with MiXCR, one row per CDR3 protein. The sample records about 680,000 distinct CDR3 sequences, roughly three fifths being singletons. Sequenced input: blood. The receptors derive from a girl between 2 and 10 years old with multiple sclerosis.

The rearrangement links TRBV10-3 to TRBJ2-5, with unresolved D. V shed 6 bases and J shed 5 bases, with 13 bases lying between them. The CDR3 sequence is 13 residues long. The germline V gene has CDR1 ENHRY and CDR2 SYGVKD. The CDR3 DNA reads TGTGCCATCAGCCACAGACTTGGGGAGACCCAGTACTTC. Translated: CAISHRLGETQYF.

The CDR3 sequence is CSVGTQGLNIQYF. The CDR3 DNA is TGCAGCGTTGGGACACAGGGGTTGAACATTCAGTACTTC. The J gene is TRBJ2-4, the V gene TRBV29-1; 7 bases line up with TRBD1. This CDR3 contains 13 residues. V gave up 4 bases and J gave up 7 bases; unmatched junction bases: 7. CDR1 and CDR2 (germline): SQVTM, ANQGSEA.

The genes are TRBV29-1 and TRBJ1-1; weak D call: TRBD1 (5 bases). The germline V and J ends were trimmed by 6 bases and 0 bases, with 11 bases remaining between them. The CDR3 contains 13 residues. CDR1 is SQVTM and CDR2 is ANQGSEA in the germline V gene. Written as DNA, the CDR3 is TGCAGCGTCGGGGGGTATTTGAACACTGAAGCTTTCTTT. Translated, it gives CSVGGYLNTEAFF.

In its sample, this clonotype was seen a few times. The chain joins TRBV29-1 to TRBJ2-5; 8 bases line up with TRBD2. The CDR3 is 14 residues long. V lost 7 bases and J lost 4; bases outside the gene matches: 11. Germline assignment: CDR1 SQVTM and CDR2 ANQGSEA. For the CDR3, the DNA is TGCAGCGCCCGATCCCAGAGCGGGGGAGAGACCCAGTACTTC. Residues: CSARSQSGGETQYF.

This clonotype was detected once. This chain uses TRBV5-1 with TRBJ1-5, with 8 bases aligning to TRBD1. The ends lost 0 bases at V and 5 bases at J; junction bases unmatched: 4. CDR3 length equals 15 residues. Germline CDR1 reads SGHRS; CDR2 reads YFSETQ. CDR3 amino acids: CASSLDDRGDQPQHF. The CDR3 coding sequence is TGCGCCAGCAGCTTGGACGACAGGGGTGATCAGCCCCAGCATTTT. The whole variable domain, filled in from reference TRBV5-1 and TRBJ1-5, reads KAGVTQTPRYLIKTRGQQVTLSCSPISGHRSVSWYQQTPGQGLQFLFEYFSETQRNKGNFPGRFSGRQFSNSRSEMNVSTLELGDSALYLCASSLDDRGDQPQHFGDGTRLSIL.

This clonotype is a singleton in its sample. The chain has TRBV5-1 and TRBJ2-3; TRBD2 aligns across 9 bases. Germline V gene sequence: CDR1 SGHRS, CDR2 YFSETQ. CDR3 length: 16 amino acids. Trimming took 4 bases from V and 2 from J; bases not matched to a gene: 8. CDR3 in DNA: TGCGCCAGCAGCCAGTGGACTAGCGATTACACAGATACGCAGTATTTT. It translates to CASSQWTSDYTDTQYF.

This clonotype came up once. This chain links TRBV7-2 with TRBJ1-1; 12 bases fit TRBD1. CDR1 is SGHTA, CDR2 FQGNSA, per germline. Trimming took 6 bases from V and 6 from J; bases not matched to a gene: 11. This CDR3 region has 16 residues. The CDR3 loop reads CASRRAGTGGRAEAFF. CDR3 sequence (DNA): TGTGCCAGCAGGAGAGCCGGGACAGGGGGCCGGGCTGAAGCTTTCTTT.

V usage is TRBV11-2 and J usage is TRBJ2-7, with D unclear. Per germline, CDR1 SGHAT and CDR2 FQNNGV. This CDR3 is built from 15 residues. With 4 bases removed from V and 4 bases from J, the gap between germline ends came to 17 bases. CDR3 DNA sequence: TGTGCCAGCAGCTACTTAAAAACAGTGTTATACGAGCAGTACTTC. Its translation: CASSYLKTVLYEQYF.

This clonotype was counted between two and nine times. The rearrangement links TRBV4-1 to TRBJ2-7; 11 bases align to TRBD2. V shed 0 bases and J 3 bases; nucleotides not matched to a gene: 10. This CDR3 is 18 amino acids long. Germline V CDR1 and CDR2: MGHRA, YSYEKL. The CDR3 spells CASSQETAGTSGYYEQYF. The CDR3 DNA follows: TGCGCCAGCAGCCAAGAGACCGCCGGGACTAGCGGATACTACGAGCAGTACTTC.

The rearrangement uses TRBV30 and TRBJ2-7, with 7 bases lining up with TRBD1. Germline trimming cut 8 bases from V and 1 base from J; bases unmatched to any gene: 2. CDR3 length: 11 residues. Looked up from germline, CDR1 is GTSNPN and CDR2 is SVGIG (reference sequence). The CDR3 nucleotides are TGTGCCGGGGGACAGTCCTACGAGCAGTACTTC. Translated, it gives CAGGQSYEQYF.